One and the same sample provided the 27 T cell receptor beta chains below, sequenced in a study of OX40 agonist ivuxolimab in advanced cancers. The data were produced by immunoSEQ multiplex PCR, yet TCRdb's version contains in-frame clones alone and is incomplete. The sample has over 50,000 clones, over 80% seen once. The specimen was CD4+ or CD8+ T cells sorted from blood, collected in a trial of the OX40 agonist ivuxolimab. The receptors were sampled from an adult with an advanced solid tumor such as melanoma, head and neck, liver or kidney cancer.

The chain couples TRBV20-1 to TRBJ1-1; D is unresolved. The V gene's germline CDR1 is DFQATT and CDR2 SNEGSKA (reference sequence). The CDR3 runs 11 residues. The V end lost 6 bases, the J end lost 7 bases, and 12 bases lay between the germline ends. The CDR3 sequence is CSARLDGEAFF. CDR3 nucleotides: TGCAGTGCCCGACTCGACGGTGAAGCTTTCTTT.

This clone occurred a few times. The genes are TRBV28 and TRBJ1-4; 7 bases agree with TRBD1. Unmatched junction bases numbered 4, after V lost 11 bases and J lost 4 bases. Germline-derived CDR1 and CDR2 are MDHEN and SYDVKM. The CDR3 runs 12 residues. The CDR3 protein is CASGGRNEKLFF. CDR3 sequence (DNA): TGTGCCTCAGGGGGTCGTAATGAAAAACTGTTTTTT.

The chain has TRBV5-8 and TRBJ2-3; TRBD1 might be the D (6 bases). Trimming stripped 1 base from V and 2 bases from J, with 17 bases between. Germline CDR1 and CDR2: SGHTS and YDEGEE. This CDR3 region has 17 residues. CDR3 bases: TGTGCCAGCAGCTTGACCGGACAGTCCCTCTCCACAGATACGCAGTATTTT. It translates to CASSLTGQSLSTDTQYF.

The chain couples TRBV27 to TRBJ2-6; D is ambiguous. V lost 4 bases and J lost 2, with 9 bases in between. This CDR3 contains 15 residues. Germline values: CDR1 MNHEY, CDR2 SMNVEV (reference sequence). This CDR3 is CASSWQAAGANVLTF. CDR3 nucleotides: TGTGCCAGCAGTTGGCAGGCTGCTGGGGCCAACGTCCTGACTTTC.

This chain links TRBV5-8 with TRBJ1-2; no clear D. V lost 2 bases and J lost 3, with 5 bases in between. The CDR3 loop spans 12 amino acids. From germline, CDR1 is SGHTS and CDR2 YDEGEE. This chain's CDR3 is CASSFGHYGYTF. DNA of the CDR3: TGTGCCAGCAGCTTTGGGCACTATGGCTACACCTTC.

This clone was seen more than once but under ten times. The V and J genes are TRBV2 and TRBJ1-2, with a possible D match to TRBD1 (6 bases). The CDR3 has 13 residues. Trimming removed 8 bases at V and 5 bases at J, with 15 bases between. Germline-derived CDR1 and CDR2 are SNHLY and FYNNEI. This chain's CDR3 is CASRTDLPYGYTF. The CDR3 DNA reads as TGTGCCAGCCGGACAGATCTACCGTATGGCTACACCTTC.

The genes are TRBV11-2 and TRBJ1-1; D is uncertain. This CDR3 is 14 amino acids long. V was clipped by 2 bases and J by 0 bases, with 7 bases between them. CDR1 and CDR2 (germline): SGHAT, FQNNGV. The CDR3 sequence is CASSLYSLNTEAFF. CDR3 coding DNA: TGTGCCAGCAGCTTATACAGCTTGAACACTGAAGCTTTCTTT. The whole variable domain, remainder taken from reference TRBV11-2 and TRBJ1-1, is EAGVAQSPRYKIIEKRQSVAFWCNPISGHATLYWYQQILGQGPKLLIQFQNNGVVDDSQLPKDRFSAERLKGVDSTLKIQPAKLEDSAVYLCASSLYSLNTEAFFGQGTRLTVV.

This sequence joins TRBV10-1 and TRBJ2-1; the match to TRBD1 covers 9 bases. The V segment lost 6 bases and the J segment 2 bases; nucleotides outside the gene matches: 2. The CDR3 sequence is 14 residues long. Germline-derived CDR1 and CDR2 are WNHNN and SYGVQD (reference sequence). The CDR3 here is CASSRTGAYNEQFF. The CDR3 DNA follows: TGCGCCAGCAGCCGGACAGGGGCCTACAATGAGCAGTTCTTC.

V and J are TRBV7-2 and TRBJ2-5; the D call may be TRBD1 or TRBD2 (5 bases each). V lost 2 bases and J 0 bases, leaving 10 bases between the germline ends. CDR3 length equals 15 residues. Germline V CDR1 and CDR2: SGHTA, FQGNSA. CDR3 amino acids: CASSLSGTNQETQYF. The CDR3 DNA is TGTGCCAGCAGCTTATCCGGGACCAACCAAGAGACCCAGTACTTC. The entire variable domain, with the rest obtained from reference TRBV7-2 and TRBJ2-5, is as follows: GAGVSQSPSNKVTEKGKDVELRCDPISGHTALYWYRQSLGQGLEFLIYFQGNSAPDKSGLPSDRFSAERTGGSVSTLTIQRTQQEDSAVYLCASSLSGTNQETQYFGPGTRLLVL.

The V and J genes are TRBV2 and TRBJ2-4, with a tentative D call TRBD1 (6 bases). The CDR3 totals 13 residues. Germline V gene data show CDR1 as SNHLY and CDR2 as FYNNEI. V was pared by 5 bases and J by 7 bases, with 12 bases between. CDR3 loop: CASSTTGSNIQYF. The CDR3 bases are TGTGCCAGCAGTACTACAGGGTCCAACATTCAGTACTTC. Together with reference TRBV2 and TRBJ2-4, the CDR3 gives the full variable domain: EPEVTQTPSHQVTQMGQEVILRCVPISNHLYFYWYRQILGQKVEFLVSFYNNEISEKSEIFDDQFSVERPDGSNFTLKIRSTKLEDSAMYFCASSTTGSNIQYFGAGTRLSVL.

V usage is TRBV11-2 and J usage is TRBJ2-2; TRBD2 is a possible D gene (6 bases). The germline gives CDR1 SGHAT, CDR2 FQNNGV. This CDR3 is 15 amino acids long. Trimming left V 7 bases short and J 4 bases short, with 16 bases between. CDR3 residues: CASTPLEGGTGELFF. In nucleotides, the CDR3 is TGTGCCAGCACCCCCCTTGAGGGAGGCACCGGGGAGCTGTTTTTT.

This clone was observed a handful of times. The V and J genes are TRBV2 and TRBJ1-5; D is ambiguous. This CDR3 comprises 13 residues. Germline V lookup: CDR1 SNHLY, CDR2 FYNNEI. The V and J ends lost 3 bases and 5 bases respectively, with 8 bases between them. The CDR3 region has the DNA TGTGCCAGCAGTGAGCGGGGAGATCAGCCCCAGCATTTT. It specifies CASSERGDQPQHF.

CDR3 bases: TGTGCCAGTAGTCCATCTAGCGGGGGGGCCGCAGATACGCAGTATTTT. Residues: CASSPSSGGAADTQYF. The chain uses TRBV19 and TRBJ2-3, with 12 bases that match TRBD2. Per the germline V gene, CDR1 is LNHDA and CDR2 is SQIVND (reference sequence). V lost 5 bases, J lost 4 bases, and 7 bases stayed unmatched. The CDR3 has 16 residues. Full variable domain (outside the CDR3, taken from reference TRBV19 and TRBJ2-3): DGGITQSPKYLFRKEGQNVTLSCEQNLNHDAMYWYRQDPGQGLRLIYYSQIVNDFQKGDIAEGYSVSREKKESFPLTVTSAQKNPTAFYLCASSPSSGGAADTQYFGPGTRLTVL.

This sequence joins TRBV25-1 and TRBJ2-5; perhaps TRBD2 as D (5 bases). CDR1 is MGHDK, CDR2 SYGVNS, per germline. The V gene lost 5 bases and the J gene lost 2 bases, with 12 bases spanning the gap. CDR3 length equals 14 residues. CDR3 in DNA: TGTGCCAGCAGTAGCGCGGGTACTCAAGAGACCCAGTACTTC. It encodes CASSSAGTQETQYF.

The J gene is TRBJ2-7, the V gene TRBV25-1; D possibly corresponds to TRBD1 (6 bases). The CDR3 contains 13 residues. The V end was cut by 4 bases, the J end by 6 bases, with 13 bases between. Germline assignment: CDR1 MGHDK and CDR2 SYGVNS. In DNA, the CDR3 is TGTGCCAGCAGTGGAAAACAGGGAGTCGAGCAGTACTTC. This sequence encodes CASSGKQGVEQYF.

The chain combines TRBV6-5 with TRBJ1-6, with D perhaps TRBD1 (6 bases). This CDR3 has 14 amino acids. The V end was cut by 10 bases, the J end by 2 bases, with 12 bases between. Per the germline V gene, CDR1 is MNHEY and CDR2 is SVGAGI. CDR3 DNA: TGTGCCACAACCACAGGGCCCTATAATTCACCCCTCCACTTT. Its protein is CATTTGPYNSPLHF.

The chain joins TRBV5-5 to TRBJ2-2; D is unresolved. Germline CDR1 and CDR2: SGHKS and YYEKEE (reference sequence). Trimming stripped 4 bases from V and 1 base from J, with 5 bases between. The CDR3 spans 13 residues. CDR3 sequence (DNA): TGTGCCAGCAGCGTCCAGAACACCGGGGAGCTGTTTTTT. It yields the protein CASSVQNTGELFF. Variable domain in full (rest from reference TRBV5-5 and TRBJ2-2): DAGVTQSPTHLIKTRGQQVTLRCSPISGHKSVSWYQQVLGQGPQFIFQYYEKEERGRGNFPDRFSARQFPNYSSELNVNALLLGDSALYLCASSVQNTGELFFGEGSRLTVL.

This clone was observed a single time. The chain recombines TRBV6-5 with TRBJ2-7, with 10 bases that match TRBD1. Germline lookup yields CDR1 MNHEY and CDR2 SVGAGI. This CDR3 comprises 15 residues. V shed 0 bases and J 5 bases; nucleotides not matched to a gene: 4. The CDR3 region has the DNA TGTGCCAGCAGTTACTCGGGGACAGGGGTAAACGAGCAGTACTTC. Translation gives CASSYSGTGVNEQYF.

The chain uses TRBV6-5 and TRBJ1-2; 8 bases fit TRBD1. The CDR3 consists of 14 residues. The junction had 7 bases not matched to a gene; V was cut back by 6 bases and J by 4 bases. Germline V gives CDR1 MNHEY, CDR2 SVGAGI. The CDR3 region has the DNA TGTGCCAGCAGCGCAGGGGGCGCAAGCTATGGCTACACCTTC. It yields the protein CASSAGGASYGYTF.

The chain links TRBV12-1 to TRBJ2-3; the table's D call, TRBD2, was not checked against the DNA. TRBV12-1 is labeled a pseudogene. The CDR3 runs to 13 residues. In nucleotides, the CDR3 is TGTGCCAGCAGCGGAGGAACCACAGATACGCAGTATTTT. Translation gives CASSGGTTDTQYF.

This chain links TRBV5-1 with TRBJ2-7, with D perhaps TRBD2 (5 bases). The CDR3 consists of 15 residues. CDR1 is SGHRS and CDR2 is YFSETQ in the germline V gene. Trimming took 2 bases from V and 0 from J, leaving 12 bases between them. The CDR3 DNA reads TGCGCCAGCAGCTTCGTCAGCGGTCCCTCCTACGAGCAGTACTTC. Translating gives CASSFVSGPSYEQYF.

The rearrangement links TRBV2 to TRBJ2-7; 9 nucleotides match TRBD1. The V segment lost 1 base and the J segment 5 bases; nucleotides outside the gene matches: 12. CDR3 length: 17 amino acids. Germline V gene data show CDR1 as SNHLY and CDR2 as FYNNEI. The DNA of the CDR3 is TGTGCCAGCAGTGAAGAGCCAACCGGGACAGGGCGGGACGAGCAGTACTTC. The encoded protein is CASSEEPTGTGRDEQYF. The full variable domain, with the rest looked up from reference TRBV2 and TRBJ2-7, is EPEVTQTPSHQVTQMGQEVILRCVPISNHLYFYWYRQILGQKVEFLVSFYNNEISEKSEIFDDQFSVERPDGSNFTLKIRSTKLEDSAMYFCASSEEPTGTGRDEQYFGPGTRLTVT.

The J gene is TRBJ1-1, the V gene TRBV6-5; D gene unclear. Germline lookup yields CDR1 MNHEY and CDR2 SVGAGI. The V gene lost 2 bases and the J gene lost 4 bases, with 8 bases spanning the gap. The CDR3 is made up of 13 amino acids. CDR3 coding DNA: TGTGCCAGCAGTTACGGTTTGAGCACTGAAGCTTTCTTT. This sequence encodes CASSYGLSTEAFF.

The chain joins TRBV7-2 to TRBJ1-2; TRBD1 is a possible D gene (6 bases). This CDR3 is built from 14 residues. The germline V gene encodes CDR1 SGHTA and CDR2 FQGNSA. V lost 3 bases to trimming and J lost 2 bases, with 10 bases between them. DNA of the CDR3: TGTGCCAGCAGCTTTCCCCAGGGGAACTATGGCTACACCTTC. Its protein is CASSFPQGNYGYTF.

The chain recombines TRBV27 with TRBJ2-4, with 12 bases lining up with TRBD2. The length of the CDR3 is 15 residues. The V gene's germline CDR1 is MNHEY and CDR2 SMNVEV (reference sequence). Trimming took 8 bases from V and 5 from J; bases not matched to a gene: 7. CDR3 in DNA: TGTGCCAGCGGTCTAGCGGGAGGGCCGGAAAACATTCAGTACTTC. It specifies CASGLAGGPENIQYF.

This chain connects TRBV6-1 to TRBJ1-1; 8 bases are a match to TRBD1. The germline CDR1 and CDR2 sequences are MNHNS and SASEGT. The CDR3 is made up of 12 amino acids. V gave up 1 base and J gave up 11 bases; unmatched junction bases: 3. The CDR3 coding sequence is TGTGCCAGCAGTGAAGGGACAGGGTTTGCTTTCTTT. This codes for CASSEGTGFAFF.

On this clone itself: Within the sample, other DNA sequences also encode this same CDR3. The chain carries TRBV18 and TRBJ2-7; D unresolved. The V gene's germline CDR1 is KGHSH and CDR2 LQKENI. The CDR3 totals 11 residues. Trimming pared 3 bases from V and 4 bases from J, leaving 4 bases between. This CDR3 is CASSPGYEQYF. The CDR3 DNA follows: TGTGCCAGCTCACCGGGGTACGAGCAGTACTTC. The complete variable domain, with remaining parts taken from reference TRBV18 and TRBJ2-7, reads NAGVMQNPRHLVRRRGQEARLRCSPMKGHSHVYWYRQLPEEGLKFMVYLQKENIIDESGMPKERFSAEFPKEGPSILRIQQVVRGDSAAYFCASSPGYEQYFGPGTRLTVT.